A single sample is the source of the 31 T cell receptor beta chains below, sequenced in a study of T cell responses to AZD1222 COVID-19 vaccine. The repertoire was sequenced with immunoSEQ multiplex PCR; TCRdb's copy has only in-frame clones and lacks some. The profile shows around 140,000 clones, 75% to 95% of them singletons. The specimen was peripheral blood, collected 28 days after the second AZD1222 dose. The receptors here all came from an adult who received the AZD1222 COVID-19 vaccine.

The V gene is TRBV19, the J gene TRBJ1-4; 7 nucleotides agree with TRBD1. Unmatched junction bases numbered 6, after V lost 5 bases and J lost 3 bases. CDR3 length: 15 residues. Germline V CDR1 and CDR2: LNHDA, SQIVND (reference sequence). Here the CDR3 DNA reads TGTGCCAGTAGTGGAGAACAGGGGCCTAATGAAAAACTGTTTTTT. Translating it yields CASSGEQGPNEKLFF. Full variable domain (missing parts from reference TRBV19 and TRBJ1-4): DGGITQSPKYLFRKEGQNVTLSCEQNLNHDAMYWYRQDPGQGLRLIYYSQIVNDFQKGDIAEGYSVSREKKESFPLTVTSAQKNPTAFYLCASSGEQGPNEKLFFGSGTQLSVL.

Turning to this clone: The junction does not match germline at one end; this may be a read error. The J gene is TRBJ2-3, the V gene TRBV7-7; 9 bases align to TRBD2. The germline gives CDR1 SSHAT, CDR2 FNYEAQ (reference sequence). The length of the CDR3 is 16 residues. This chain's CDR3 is CASSLGLAGGPDTQYF. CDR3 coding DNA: TGTGCTAGCAGCTTAGGGCTTGCGGGAGGGCCAGATACGCAGTATTTT.

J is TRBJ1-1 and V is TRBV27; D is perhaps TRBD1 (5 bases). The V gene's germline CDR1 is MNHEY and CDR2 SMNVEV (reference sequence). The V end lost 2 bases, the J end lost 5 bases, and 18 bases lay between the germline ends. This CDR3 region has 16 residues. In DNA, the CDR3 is TGTGCCAGCAGTTTACTCCTGACAGACCGGGGGACTGAAGCTTTCTTT. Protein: CASSLLLTDRGTEAFF.

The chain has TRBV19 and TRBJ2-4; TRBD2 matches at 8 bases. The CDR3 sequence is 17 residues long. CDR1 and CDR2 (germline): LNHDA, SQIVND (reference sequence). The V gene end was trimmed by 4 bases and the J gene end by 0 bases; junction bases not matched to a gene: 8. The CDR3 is CASSTGRANLAKNIQYF. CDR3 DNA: TGTGCCAGTAGTACCGGGAGGGCGAACCTAGCCAAAAACATTCAGTACTTC.

The CDR3 sequence: CASRLAGETQYF. The CDR3 nucleotides are TGTGCCAGTAGACTAGCGGGAGAGACCCAGTACTTC. This rearrangement joins TRBV19 to TRBJ2-5; the match to TRBD2 covers 9 bases. This CDR3 has 12 residues. Germline V gene sequence: CDR1 LNHDA, CDR2 SQIVND (reference sequence). Losses at the gene ends were 6 bases for V and 4 bases for J; bases not matched to a gene: 0.

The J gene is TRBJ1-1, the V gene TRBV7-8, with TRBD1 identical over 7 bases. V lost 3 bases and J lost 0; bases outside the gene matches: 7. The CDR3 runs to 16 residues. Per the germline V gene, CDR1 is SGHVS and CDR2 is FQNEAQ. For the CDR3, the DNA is TGTGCCAGCAGCTTTTTCGCAGGGGGAATGAACACTGAAGCTTTCTTT. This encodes CASSFFAGGMNTEAFF.

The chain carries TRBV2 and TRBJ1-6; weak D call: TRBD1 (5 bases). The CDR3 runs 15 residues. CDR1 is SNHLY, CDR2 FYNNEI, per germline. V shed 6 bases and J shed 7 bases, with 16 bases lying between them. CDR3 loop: CASRAYRTENSPLHF. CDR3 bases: TGTGCCAGCAGGGCCTACAGGACGGAGAATTCACCCCTCCACTTT.

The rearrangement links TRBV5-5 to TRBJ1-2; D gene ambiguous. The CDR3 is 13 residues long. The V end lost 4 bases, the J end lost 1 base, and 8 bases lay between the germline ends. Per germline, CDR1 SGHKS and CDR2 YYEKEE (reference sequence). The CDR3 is CASSKTFNYGYTF. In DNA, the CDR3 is TGTGCCAGCAGCAAGACCTTTAACTATGGCTACACCTTC. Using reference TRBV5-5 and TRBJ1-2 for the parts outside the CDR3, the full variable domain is DAGVTQSPTHLIKTRGQQVTLRCSPISGHKSVSWYQQVLGQGPQFIFQYYEKEERGRGNFPDRFSARQFPNYSSELNVNALLLGDSALYLCASSKTFNYGYTFGSGTRLTVV.

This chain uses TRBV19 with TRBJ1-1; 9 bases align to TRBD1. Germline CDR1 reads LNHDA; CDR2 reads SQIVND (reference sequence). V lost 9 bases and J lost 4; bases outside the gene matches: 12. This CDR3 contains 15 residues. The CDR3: CASGQGIEGSTEAFF. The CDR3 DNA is TGTGCCAGCGGACAGGGGATAGAAGGGAGCACTGAAGCTTTCTTT.

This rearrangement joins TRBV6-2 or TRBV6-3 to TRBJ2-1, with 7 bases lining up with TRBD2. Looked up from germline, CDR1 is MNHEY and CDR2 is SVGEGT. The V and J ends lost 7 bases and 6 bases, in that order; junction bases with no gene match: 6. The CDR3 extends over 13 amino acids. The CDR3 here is CASIYPGGNEQFF. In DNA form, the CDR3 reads TGTGCCAGCATTTATCCGGGGGGCAATGAGCAGTTCTTC.

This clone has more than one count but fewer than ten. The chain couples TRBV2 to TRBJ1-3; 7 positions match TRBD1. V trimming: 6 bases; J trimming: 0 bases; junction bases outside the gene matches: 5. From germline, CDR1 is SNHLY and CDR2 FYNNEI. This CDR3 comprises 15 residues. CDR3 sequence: CASSLRGTSGNTIYF. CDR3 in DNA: TGTGCCAGCAGCCTCAGGGGGACCTCTGGAAACACCATATATTTT.

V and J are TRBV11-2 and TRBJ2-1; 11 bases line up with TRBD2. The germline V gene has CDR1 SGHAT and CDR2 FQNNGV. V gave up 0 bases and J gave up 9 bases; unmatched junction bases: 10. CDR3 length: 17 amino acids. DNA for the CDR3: TGTGCCAGCAGCTTAGATAGTAGACTAGCGGGAAGGGGTGAGCAGTTCTTC. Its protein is CASSLDSRLAGRGEQFF.

Here the CDR3 reads CASRQNTEAFF. DNA of the CDR3: TGTGCCAGCAGACAGAACACTGAAGCTTTCTTT. This sequence joins TRBV2 and TRBJ1-1; D is uncertain. The CDR3 runs to 11 residues. The germline gives CDR1 SNHLY, CDR2 FYNNEI. Trimming cost V 6 bases and J 1 base, with 3 bases left between them. Using reference TRBV2 and TRBJ1-1 for the parts outside the CDR3, the full variable domain is EPEVTQTPSHQVTQMGQEVILRCVPISNHLYFYWYRQILGQKVEFLVSFYNNEISEKSEIFDDQFSVERPDGSNFTLKIRSTKLEDSAMYFCASRQNTEAFFGQGTRLTVV.

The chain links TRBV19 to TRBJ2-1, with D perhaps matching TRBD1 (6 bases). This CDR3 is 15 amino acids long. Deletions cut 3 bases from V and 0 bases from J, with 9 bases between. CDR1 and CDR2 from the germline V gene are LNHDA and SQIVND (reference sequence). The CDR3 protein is CASSITGFSYNEQFF. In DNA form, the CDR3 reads TGTGCCAGTAGTATTACAGGGTTCTCCTACAATGAGCAGTTCTTC.

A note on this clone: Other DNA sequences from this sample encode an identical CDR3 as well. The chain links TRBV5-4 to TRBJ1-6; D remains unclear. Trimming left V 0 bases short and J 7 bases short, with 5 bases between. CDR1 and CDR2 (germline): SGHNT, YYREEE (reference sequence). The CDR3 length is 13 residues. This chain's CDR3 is CASSLGGNSPLHF. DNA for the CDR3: TGTGCCAGCAGCTTGGGAGGGAATTCACCCCTCCACTTT. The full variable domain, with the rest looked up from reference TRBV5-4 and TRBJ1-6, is ETGVTQSPTHLIKTRGQQVTLRCSSQSGHNTVSWYQQALGQGPQFIFQYYREEENGRGNFPPRFSGLQFPNYSSELNVNALELDDSALYLCASSLGGNSPLHFGNGTRLTVT.

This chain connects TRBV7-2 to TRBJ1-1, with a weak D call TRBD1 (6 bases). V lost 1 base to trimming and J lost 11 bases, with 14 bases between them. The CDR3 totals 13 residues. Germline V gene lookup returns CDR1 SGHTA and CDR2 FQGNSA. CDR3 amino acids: CASSLGTGRSAFF. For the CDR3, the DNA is TGTGCCAGCAGCTTAGGAACAGGGAGGTCGGCTTTCTTT.

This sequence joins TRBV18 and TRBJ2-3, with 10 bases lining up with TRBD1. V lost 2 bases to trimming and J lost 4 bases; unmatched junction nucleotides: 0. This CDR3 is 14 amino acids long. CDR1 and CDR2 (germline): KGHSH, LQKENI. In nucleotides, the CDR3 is TGTGCCAGCTCACCAGGACAGGGGGCAGATACGCAGTATTTT. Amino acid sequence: CASSPGQGADTQYF. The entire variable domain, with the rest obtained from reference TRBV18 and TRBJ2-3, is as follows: NAGVMQNPRHLVRRRGQEARLRCSPMKGHSHVYWYRQLPEEGLKFMVYLQKENIIDESGMPKERFSAEFPKEGPSILRIQQVVRGDSAAYFCASSPGQGADTQYFGPGTRLTVL.

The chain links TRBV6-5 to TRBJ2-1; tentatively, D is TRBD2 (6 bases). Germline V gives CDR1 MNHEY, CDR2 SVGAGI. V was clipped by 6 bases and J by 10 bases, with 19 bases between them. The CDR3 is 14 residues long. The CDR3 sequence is CASRAGSGGYEQFF. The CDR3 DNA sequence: TGTGCCAGCAGGGCGGGGTCCGGCGGTTACGAGCAGTTCTTC.

The CDR3 nucleotides read TGTGCCAGCAGCACTAGCGGGGCCCAAGAGACCCAGTACTTC. Its protein product is CASSTSGAQETQYF. The V and J genes are TRBV3-1 (or the pseudogene TRBV3-2) and TRBJ2-5, with 10 bases that match TRBD2. CDR1 LGHDT and CDR2 YNNKEL come from the germline V gene (reference sequence). CDR3 size: 14 residues. J lost 1 base, V lost 5 bases, and 1 base had no gene match.

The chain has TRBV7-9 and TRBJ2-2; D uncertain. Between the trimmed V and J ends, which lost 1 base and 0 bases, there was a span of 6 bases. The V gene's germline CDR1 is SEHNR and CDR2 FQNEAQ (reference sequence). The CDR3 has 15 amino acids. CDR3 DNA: TGTGCCAGCAGCTTAGGGGCATCGAACACCGGGGAGCTGTTTTTT. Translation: CASSLGASNTGELFF.

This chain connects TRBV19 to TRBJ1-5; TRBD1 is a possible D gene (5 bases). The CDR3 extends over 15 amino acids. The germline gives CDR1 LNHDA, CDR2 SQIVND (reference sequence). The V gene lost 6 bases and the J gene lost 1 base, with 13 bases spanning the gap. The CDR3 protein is CASRALAGSNQPQHF. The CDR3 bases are TGTGCCAGTAGGGCTTTGGCAGGGAGCAATCAGCCCCAGCATTTT.

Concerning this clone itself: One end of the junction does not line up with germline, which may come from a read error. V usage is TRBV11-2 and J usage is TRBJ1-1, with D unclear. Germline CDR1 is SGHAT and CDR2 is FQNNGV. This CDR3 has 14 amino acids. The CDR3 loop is CASSLVQMKTEAFF. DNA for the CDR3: TGTGCCAGCAGCTTAGTGCAGATGAAGACTGAAGCTTTCTTT. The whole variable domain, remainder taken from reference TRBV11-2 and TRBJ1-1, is EAGVAQSPRYKIIEKRQSVAFWCNPISGHATLYWYQQILGQGPKLLIQFQNNGVVDDSQLPKDRFSAERLKGVDSTLKIQPAKLEDSAVYLCASSLVQMKTEAFFGQGTRLTVV.

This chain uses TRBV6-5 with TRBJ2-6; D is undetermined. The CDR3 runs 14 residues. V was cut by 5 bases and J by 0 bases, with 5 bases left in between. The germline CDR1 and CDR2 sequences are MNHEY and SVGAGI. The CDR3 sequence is CASSPGSGANVLTF. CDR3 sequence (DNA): TGTGCCAGCAGTCCGGGCTCTGGGGCCAACGTCCTGACTTTC.

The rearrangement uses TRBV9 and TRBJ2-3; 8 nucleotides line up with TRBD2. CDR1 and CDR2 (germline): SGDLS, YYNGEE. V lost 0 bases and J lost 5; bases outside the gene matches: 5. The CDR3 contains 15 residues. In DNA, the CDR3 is TGTGCCAGCAGCGTAGGTAGCGGGGATCAAGATACGCAGTATTTT. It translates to CASSVGSGDQDTQYF.

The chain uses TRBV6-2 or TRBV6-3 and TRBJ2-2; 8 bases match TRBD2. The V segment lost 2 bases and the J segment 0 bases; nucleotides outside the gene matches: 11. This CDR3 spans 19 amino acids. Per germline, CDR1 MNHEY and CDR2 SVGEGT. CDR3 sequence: CASSYGGLAPQANTGELFF. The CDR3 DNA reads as TGTGCCAGCAGTTACGGAGGACTAGCTCCTCAGGCGAACACCGGGGAGCTGTTTTTT.

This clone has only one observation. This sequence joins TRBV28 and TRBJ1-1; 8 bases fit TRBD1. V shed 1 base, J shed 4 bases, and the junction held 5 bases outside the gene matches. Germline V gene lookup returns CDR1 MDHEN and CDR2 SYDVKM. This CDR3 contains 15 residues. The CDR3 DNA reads TGTGCCAGCAGTTTATCCACCAGGGGGCGCACTGAAGCTTTCTTT. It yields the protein CASSLSTRGRTEAFF.

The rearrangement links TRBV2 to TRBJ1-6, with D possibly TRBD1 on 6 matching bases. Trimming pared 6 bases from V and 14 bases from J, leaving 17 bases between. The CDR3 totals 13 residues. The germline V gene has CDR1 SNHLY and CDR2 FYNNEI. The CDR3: CASRAIQGPALHF. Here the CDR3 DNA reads TGTGCCAGCAGGGCTATACAGGGTCCCGCCCTCCACTTT.

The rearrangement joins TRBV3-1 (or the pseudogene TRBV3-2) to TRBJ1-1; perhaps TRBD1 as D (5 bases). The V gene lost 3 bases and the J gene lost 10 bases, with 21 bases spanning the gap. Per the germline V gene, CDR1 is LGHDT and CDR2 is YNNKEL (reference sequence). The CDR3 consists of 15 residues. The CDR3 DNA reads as TGTGCCAGCAGCCACCCATACCGGGGACGCGATGGAGCTTTCTTT. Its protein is CASSHPYRGRDGAFF.

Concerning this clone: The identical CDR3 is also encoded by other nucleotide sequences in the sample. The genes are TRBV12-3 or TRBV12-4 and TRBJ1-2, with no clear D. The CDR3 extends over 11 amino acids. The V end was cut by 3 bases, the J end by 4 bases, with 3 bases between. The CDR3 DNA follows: TGTGCCAGCAGTTTTCTCTATGGCTACACCTTC. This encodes CASSFLYGYTF.

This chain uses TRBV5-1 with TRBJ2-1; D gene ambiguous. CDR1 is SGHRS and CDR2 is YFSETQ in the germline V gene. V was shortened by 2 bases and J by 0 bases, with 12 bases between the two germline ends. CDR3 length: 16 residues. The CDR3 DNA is TGCGCCAGCAGCTTTTGGCCCTCGAGCTCCTACAATGAGCAGTTCTTC. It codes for CASSFWPSSSYNEQFF.

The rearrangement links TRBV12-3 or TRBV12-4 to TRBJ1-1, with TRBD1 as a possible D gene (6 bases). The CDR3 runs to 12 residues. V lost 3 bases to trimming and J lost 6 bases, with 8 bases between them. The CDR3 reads CASSFQGPEAFF. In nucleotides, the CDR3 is TGTGCCAGCAGTTTCCAGGGGCCTGAAGCTTTCTTT.